This T cell receptor (beta chain) emerged from a study of metastatic and nonmetastatic thyroid tumors. Study background: Both malignant and benign thyroid patients supplied peripheral blood and tumor or nodule tissue samples, across which the repertoires of these patients were then compared.

None of the patients had undergone any treatment ahead of thyroid surgery. Findings of the study overall: For both blood and tumor, malignant thyroid tumors reportedly showed significantly higher TCR beta diversity than benign nodules did.

Authors' methods: Built for papillary thyroid cancer, a distant-metastasis classifier drew on CDR3 differences across clinicopathological groups. With MiXCR, TCRdb reprocessed the PCR reads. The V and J calls reflect TCRdb's pipeline rather than the authors' work. In the table there are around 15,000 clones, around 31% of which are singletons. Germline CDR1 MNHEY, CDR2 SMNVEV (reference sequence). V lost 1 base and J 4 bases, leaving 4 bases between the germline ends. This CDR3 contains 13 residues. This clone occurred many times. The antigen is unknown. The specimen sequenced was tumor tissue. This TCR derives from a male donor with papillary thyroid cancer or a benign thyroid nodule (not recorded which). Some clones in this sample may be carry-over from other donors' samples. The V and J genes are TRBV27 and TRBJ2-2; D is undetermined. The CDR3 bases are TGTGCCAGCAGTTTATGGACCACCGGGGAGCTGTTTTTT. Protein product: CASSLWTTGELFF.